This TCR beta chain was obtained from a study of blood T cell repertoires in COVID-19. The overall study: COVID-19 samples collected from the United States, Italy and Spain covered acute and convalescent phases. Sources were T cells, B-cell-depleted T cells, or PBMCs; the material itself was cDNA or gDNA.

Trimming removed 4 bases from V and 0 bases from J; junction bases left unmatched: 6. The germline V gene encodes CDR1 ENHRY and CDR2 SYGVKD. The CDR3 contains 15 residues. In the study's own analysis: It was from reference gene primer amplification that nucleated cell counts were estimated. Profiling relied on immunoSEQ multiplex PCR, and the TCRdb table lists in-frame clones only, not all of them. Clone size and the V and J calls come from that table; the DNA yielded D and trimming. The table shows some 65,000 clones, with 60% to 75% occurring only once. The source material was peripheral blood. The sequence was obtained from a woman older than 75 with acute or convalescent COVID-19. The V call is TRBV10-3, the J call TRBJ2-7; the match to TRBD1 covers 7 bases. CDR3 coding DNA: TGTGCCATCAGTGGGGCAGGACAGGACTCCTACGAGCAGTACTTC. Its protein is CAISGAGQDSYEQYF.